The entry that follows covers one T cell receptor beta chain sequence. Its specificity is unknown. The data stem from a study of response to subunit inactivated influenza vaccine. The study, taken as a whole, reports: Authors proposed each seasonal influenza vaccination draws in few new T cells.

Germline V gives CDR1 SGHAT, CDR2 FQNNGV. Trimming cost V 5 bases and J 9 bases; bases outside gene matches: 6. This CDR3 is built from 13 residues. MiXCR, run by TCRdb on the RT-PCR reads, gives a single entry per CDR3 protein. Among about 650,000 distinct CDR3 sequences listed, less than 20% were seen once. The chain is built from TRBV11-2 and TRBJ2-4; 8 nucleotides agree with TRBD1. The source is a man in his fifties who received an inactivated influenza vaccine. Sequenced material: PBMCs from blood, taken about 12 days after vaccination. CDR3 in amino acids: CASSRGQGGIQYF. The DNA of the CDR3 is TGTGCCAGCAGCCGAGGACAGGGCGGCATTCAGTACTTC.